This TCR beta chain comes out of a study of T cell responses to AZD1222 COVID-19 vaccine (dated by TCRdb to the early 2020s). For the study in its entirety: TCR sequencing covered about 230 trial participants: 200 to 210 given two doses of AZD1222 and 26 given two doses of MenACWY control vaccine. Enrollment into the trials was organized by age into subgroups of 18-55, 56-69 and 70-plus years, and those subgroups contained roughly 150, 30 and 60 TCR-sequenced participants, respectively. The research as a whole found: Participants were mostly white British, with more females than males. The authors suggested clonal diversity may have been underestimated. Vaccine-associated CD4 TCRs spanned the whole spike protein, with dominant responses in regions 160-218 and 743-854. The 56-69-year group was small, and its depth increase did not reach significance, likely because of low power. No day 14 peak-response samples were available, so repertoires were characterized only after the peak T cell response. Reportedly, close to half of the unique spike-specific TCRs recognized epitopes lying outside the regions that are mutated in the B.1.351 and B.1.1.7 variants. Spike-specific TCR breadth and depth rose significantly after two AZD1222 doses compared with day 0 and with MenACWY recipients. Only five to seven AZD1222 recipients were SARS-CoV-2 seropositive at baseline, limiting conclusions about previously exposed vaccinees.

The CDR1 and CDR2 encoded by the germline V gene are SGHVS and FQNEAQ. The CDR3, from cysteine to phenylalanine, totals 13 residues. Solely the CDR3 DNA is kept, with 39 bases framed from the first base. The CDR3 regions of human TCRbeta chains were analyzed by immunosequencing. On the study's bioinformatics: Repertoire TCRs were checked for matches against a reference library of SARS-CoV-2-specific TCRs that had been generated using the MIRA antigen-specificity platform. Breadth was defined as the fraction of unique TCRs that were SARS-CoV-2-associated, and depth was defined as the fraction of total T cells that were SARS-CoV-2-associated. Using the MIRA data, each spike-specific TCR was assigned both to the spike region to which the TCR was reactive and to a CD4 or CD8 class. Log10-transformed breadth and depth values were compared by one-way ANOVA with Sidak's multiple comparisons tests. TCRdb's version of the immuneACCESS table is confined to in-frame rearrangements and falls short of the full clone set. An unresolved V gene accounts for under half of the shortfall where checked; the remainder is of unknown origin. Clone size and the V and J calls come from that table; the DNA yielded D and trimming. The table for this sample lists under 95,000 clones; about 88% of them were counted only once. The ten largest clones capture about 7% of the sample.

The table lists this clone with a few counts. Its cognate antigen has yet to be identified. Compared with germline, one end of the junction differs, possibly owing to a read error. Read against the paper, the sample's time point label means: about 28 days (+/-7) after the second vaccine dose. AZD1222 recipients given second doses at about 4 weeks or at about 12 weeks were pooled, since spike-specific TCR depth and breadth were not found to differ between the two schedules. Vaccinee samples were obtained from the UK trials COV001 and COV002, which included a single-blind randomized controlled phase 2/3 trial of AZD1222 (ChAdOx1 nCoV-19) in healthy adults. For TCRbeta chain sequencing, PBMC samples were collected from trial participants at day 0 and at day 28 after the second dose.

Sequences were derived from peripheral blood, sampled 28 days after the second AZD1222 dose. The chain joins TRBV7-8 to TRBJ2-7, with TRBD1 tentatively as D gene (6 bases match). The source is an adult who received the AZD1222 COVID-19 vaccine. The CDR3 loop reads CASSLDTGTQGDF. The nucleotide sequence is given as TGTGCCAGCAGCTTAGACACCGGGACACAAGGGGACTTC.